A selection of T cell receptor beta chains follows, all from one sample in a study of circulating CD8 cells and anti-PD-1 response in melanoma. Each CDR3 protein is one row after TCRdb ran MiXCR on the reads. Of some 1,300 distinct CDR3 sequences listed, 6% are singletons. Source: CD8+ T cells from PBMCs, taken at baseline or after one month of anti-PD-1 therapy (not recorded which). These receptors were obtained from a human donor with melanoma. Each CDR3 is given with its conserved first and last residue. Each record gives: D gene, clone size, J gene, V gene, CDR3 DNA, CDR3 protein. A D gene is named only where the DNA matches it firmly. Rows may omit the clone size; those that give it use once, few, many or a size class.

TRBD1,medium-sized,TRBJ1-1,TRBV28,TGTGCCAGCAGTGGGGACAGGGAGTGGACTGAAGCTTTCTTT,CASSGDREWTEAFF
-,few,TRBJ1-5,TRBV28,TGTGCCTGTGATACTTACTATAGCAATCAGCCCCAGCATTTT,CACDTYYSNQPQHF
TRBD1,-,TRBJ2-7,TRBV11-1,TGTGCCAGCAGTACAGGGGCCCGCTACGAGCAGTACTTC,CASSTGARYEQYF
-,medium-sized,TRBJ2-7,TRBV27,TGTGCCAGCAGAAGTCCTCCCAATTACGAGCAGTACTTC,CASRSPPNYEQYF
TRBD1,large,TRBJ2-7,TRBV5-5,TGTGCCAGCAGCTCGAGGGACAGCTCCTACGAGCAGTACTTC,CASSSRDSSYEQYF
-,medium-sized,TRBJ2-7,TRBV27,TGTGCCAGCAGTTACCCCCCGGGGCAGGGTTTGCACGAGCAGTACTTC,CASSYPPGQGLHEQYF
-,-,TRBJ2-7,TRBV9,TGTGCCAGCAGCGTAGACCAGGGTCGCGAGCAGTACTTT,CASSVDQGREQYF
-,medium-sized,TRBJ2-7,TRBV7-2,TGTGCCAGCAGCTTTCCCAACGAGCAGTACTTC,CASSFPNEQYF
-,large,TRBJ2-1,TRBV23-1,TGCGCCAGCAGTCAATCATTAAAGGGGCCTACCTACAATGAGCAGTTCTTC,CASSQSLKGPTYNEQFF
-,medium-sized,TRBJ2-2,TRBV6-4,TGTGCCAGCAGTGACTCAGGCACAGATGGAGGGGAGCTGTTTTTT,CASSDSGTDGGELFF
-,medium-sized,TRBJ2-5,TRBV7-2,TGTGCCAGCAGCTTAGGTTATGAGACCCAGTACTTC,CASSLGYETQYF
-,medium-sized,TRBJ2-1,TRBV29-1,TGCAGCGTTGAAAGGGGAAATGAGCAGTTCTTC,CSVERGNEQFF
-,medium-sized,TRBJ2-2,TRBV29-1,TGCAGCGCTGGGACACTGAACACCGGGGAGCTGTTTTTT,CSAGTLNTGELFF
-,medium-sized,TRBJ1-2,TRBV28,TGTGCCAGCAGTTCTGACGGACTAGCTATCTATGGCTACACCTTC,CASSSDGLAIYGYTF
TRBD2,-,TRBJ2-3,TRBV9,TGTGCCAGCAGCGTAGTTGGGACTAGCGATGGAGATACGCAGTATTTT,CASSVVGTSDGDTQYF
-,medium-sized,TRBJ1-5,TRBV7-9,TGTGCCAGCAGCACGGGACCGGGAGATCAGCCCCAGCATTTT,CASSTGPGDQPQHF
-,-,TRBJ2-2,TRBV19,TGTGCCAGTAGTATGGAGGGGCCGAGCACCGGGGAGCTGTTTTTT,CASSMEGPSTGELFF
TRBD2,medium-sized,TRBJ2-1,TRBV7-3,TGTGCCAGCAGCGTTGAACCGGGACTAGCGGGGTTAGGCTACAATGAGCAGTTCTTC,CASSVEPGLAGLGYNEQFF
TRBD1,medium-sized,TRBJ2-2,TRBV29-1,TGCAGCGTCCGAGGGGGCAGGGGGAAAGGTGCCGATTGGCTGAACACCGGGGAGCTGTTTTTT,CSVRGGRGKGADWLNTGELFF
-,few,TRBJ2-4,TRBV28,TGTGCCAGCAGTACCGGGCAGACAGCCAAAAACATTCAGTACTTC,CASSTGQTAKNIQYF
-,large,TRBJ2-1,TRBV27,TGTGGTAGCAAGGATGTAGAATCCGGCGAGCAGTTCTTC,CGSKDVESGEQFF
-,few,TRBJ1-5,TRBV9,TGTGCCAGCGCGGAGGTGGCGGGGCCGCGGGATACGCAGCATTTT,CASAEVAGPRDTQHF
-,large,TRBJ2-5,TRBV4-2,TGTGCCAGCAGCCAAGATCGTTTGGGAGAGACCCAGTACTTC,CASSQDRLGETQYF
-,medium-sized,TRBJ2-6,TRBV28,TGTGCCAGCAGTTTAAAGGCCTTCGCGGGGGCCAACGTCCTGACTTTC,CASSLKAFAGANVLTF
-,large,TRBJ2-7,TRBV27,TGTGCCAGCAGTTTATCGGCGAGCGGGTCGATCTCCTACGAGCAGTACTTC,CASSLSASGSISYEQYF
TRBD1,few,TRBJ2-1,TRBV20-1,TGCAGTGCCCGCCCCGACAGGGAGAGCTACAATGAGCAGTTCTTC,CSARPDRESYNEQFF
-,medium-sized,TRBJ1-1,TRBV29-1,TGCAGCGTCCACCTTGGAAGTACTGAAGCTTTCTTT,CSVHLGSTEAFF
TRBD1,medium-sized,TRBJ1-6,TRBV20-1,TGCAGTGCTAGAGGGGACAGGGAGGGGGATAATTCACCCCTCCACTTT,CSARGDREGDNSPLHF
-,-,TRBJ2-3,TRBV6-2/TRBV6-3,TGTGCCAGCACCAGCGGGCTCCAAGACGCAGATACGCAGTATTTT,CASTSGLQDADTQYF
TRBD2,medium-sized,TRBJ2-7,TRBV27,TGTGCCAGCACAGCGGCGGCCGGGGGGGAGGCCGAGCAGTACTTC,CASTAAAGGEAEQYF
TRBD1,medium-sized,TRBJ2-3,TRBV24-1,TGTGCCACCGAGTCGTCCGGGACAGGGAGCACAGATACGCAGTATTTT,CATESSGTGSTDTQYF
-,medium-sized,TRBJ1-5,TRBV19,TGTGCCAGTAGCCCCCCGGACAGCCCTACCAATCAGCCCCAGCATTTT,CASSPPDSPTNQPQHF